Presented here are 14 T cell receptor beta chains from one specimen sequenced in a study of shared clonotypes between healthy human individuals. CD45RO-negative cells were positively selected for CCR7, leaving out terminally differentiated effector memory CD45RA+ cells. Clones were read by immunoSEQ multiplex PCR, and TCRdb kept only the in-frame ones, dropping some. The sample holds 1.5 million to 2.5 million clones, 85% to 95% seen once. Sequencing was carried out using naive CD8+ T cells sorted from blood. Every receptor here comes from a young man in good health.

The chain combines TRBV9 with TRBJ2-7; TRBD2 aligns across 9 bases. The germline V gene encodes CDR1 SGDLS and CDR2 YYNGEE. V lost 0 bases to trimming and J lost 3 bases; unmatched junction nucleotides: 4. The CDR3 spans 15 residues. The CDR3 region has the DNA TGTGCCAGCAGCGTAGACGAGACTAGCGGCTACGAGCAGTACTTC. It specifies CASSVDETSGYEQYF.

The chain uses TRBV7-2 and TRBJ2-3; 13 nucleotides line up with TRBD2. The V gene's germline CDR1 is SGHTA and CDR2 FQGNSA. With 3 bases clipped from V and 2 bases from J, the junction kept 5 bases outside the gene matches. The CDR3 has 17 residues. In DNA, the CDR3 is TGTGCCAGCAGCTTCGGGACTAGCGGGGCGGTCACAGATACGCAGTATTTT. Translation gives CASSFGTSGAVTDTQYF.

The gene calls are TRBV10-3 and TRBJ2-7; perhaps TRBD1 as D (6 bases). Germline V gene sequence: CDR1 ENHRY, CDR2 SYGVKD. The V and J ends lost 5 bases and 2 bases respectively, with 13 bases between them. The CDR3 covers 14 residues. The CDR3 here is CAISNSGETYEQYF. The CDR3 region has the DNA TGTGCCATCAGTAATTCAGGGGAAACCTACGAGCAGTACTTC.

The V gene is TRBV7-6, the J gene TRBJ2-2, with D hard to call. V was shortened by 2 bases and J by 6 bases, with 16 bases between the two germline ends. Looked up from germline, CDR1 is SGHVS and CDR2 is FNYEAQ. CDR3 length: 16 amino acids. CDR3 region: CASSLRVVEQPGELFF. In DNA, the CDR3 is TGTGCCAGCAGCTTAAGGGTAGTTGAACAACCCGGGGAGCTGTTTTTT. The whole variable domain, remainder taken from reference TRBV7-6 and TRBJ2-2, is GAGVSQSPRYKVTKRGQDVALRCDPISGHVSLYWYRQALGQGPEFLTYFNYEAQQDKSGLPNDRFSAERPEGSISTLTIQRTEQRDSAMYRCASSLRVVEQPGELFFGEGSRLTVL.

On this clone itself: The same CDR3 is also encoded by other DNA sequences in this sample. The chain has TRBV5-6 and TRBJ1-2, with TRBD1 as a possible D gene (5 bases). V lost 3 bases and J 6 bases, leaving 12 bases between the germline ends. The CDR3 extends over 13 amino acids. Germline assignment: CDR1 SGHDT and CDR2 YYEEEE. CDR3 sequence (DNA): TGTGCCAGCAGCTGGGGCGGGGTAGATGGCTACACCTTC. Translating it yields CASSWGGVDGYTF.

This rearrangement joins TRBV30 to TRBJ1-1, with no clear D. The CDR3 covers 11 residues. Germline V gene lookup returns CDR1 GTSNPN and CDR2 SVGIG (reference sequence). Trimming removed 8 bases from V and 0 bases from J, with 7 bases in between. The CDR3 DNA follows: TGTGCCCAAAAAATGAACACTGAAGCTTTCTTT. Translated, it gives CAQKMNTEAFF.

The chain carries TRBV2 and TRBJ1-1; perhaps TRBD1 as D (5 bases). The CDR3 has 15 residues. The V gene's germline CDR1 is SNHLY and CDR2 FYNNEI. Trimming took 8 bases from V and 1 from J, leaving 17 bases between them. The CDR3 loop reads CASRGRDVRNTEAFF. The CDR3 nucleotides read TGTGCCAGCCGGGGGAGGGATGTGAGGAACACTGAAGCTTTCTTT.

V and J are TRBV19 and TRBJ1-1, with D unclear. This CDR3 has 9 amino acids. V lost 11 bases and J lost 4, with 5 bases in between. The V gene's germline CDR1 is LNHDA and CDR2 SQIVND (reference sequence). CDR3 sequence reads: CAWGTEAFF. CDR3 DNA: TGTGCCTGGGGCACTGAAGCTTTCTTT.

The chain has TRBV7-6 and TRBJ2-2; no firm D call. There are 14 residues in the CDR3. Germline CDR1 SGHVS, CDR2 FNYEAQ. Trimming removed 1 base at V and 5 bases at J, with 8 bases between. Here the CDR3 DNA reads TGTGCCAGCAGCTTAGGAATGGGGACCGGGGAGCTGTTTTTT. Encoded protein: CASSLGMGTGELFF. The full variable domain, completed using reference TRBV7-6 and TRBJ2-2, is GAGVSQSPRYKVTKRGQDVALRCDPISGHVSLYWYRQALGQGPEFLTYFNYEAQQDKSGLPNDRFSAERPEGSISTLTIQRTEQRDSAMYRCASSLGMGTGELFFGEGSRLTVL.

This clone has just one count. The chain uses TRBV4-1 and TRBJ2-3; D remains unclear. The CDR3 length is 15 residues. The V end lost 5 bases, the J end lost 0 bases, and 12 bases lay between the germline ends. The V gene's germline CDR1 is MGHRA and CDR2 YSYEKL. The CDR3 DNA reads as TGCGCCAGCAGCGGCCGGGTCCTCAGCACAGATACGCAGTATTTT. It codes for CASSGRVLSTDTQYF.

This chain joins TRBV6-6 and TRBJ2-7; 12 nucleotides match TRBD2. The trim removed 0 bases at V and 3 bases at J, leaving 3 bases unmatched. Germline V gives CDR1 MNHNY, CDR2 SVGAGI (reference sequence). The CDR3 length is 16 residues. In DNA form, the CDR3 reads TGTGCCAGCAGTTACTCTACTAGCGGGGGGCTCTACGAGCAGTACTTC. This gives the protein CASSYSTSGGLYEQYF.

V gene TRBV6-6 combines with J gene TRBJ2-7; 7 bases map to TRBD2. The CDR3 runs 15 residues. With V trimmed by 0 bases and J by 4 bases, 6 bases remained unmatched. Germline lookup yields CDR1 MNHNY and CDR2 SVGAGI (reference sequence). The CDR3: CASSYSMGGSYEQYF. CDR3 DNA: TGTGCCAGCAGTTACTCGATGGGGGGGAGTTACGAGCAGTACTTC.

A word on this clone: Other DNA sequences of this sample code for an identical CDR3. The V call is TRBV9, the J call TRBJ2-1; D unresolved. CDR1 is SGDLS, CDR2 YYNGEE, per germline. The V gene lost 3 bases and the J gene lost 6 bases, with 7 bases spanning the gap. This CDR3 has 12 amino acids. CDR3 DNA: TGTGCCAGCAGCGCCAGTGGCAATGAGCAGTTCTTC. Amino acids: CASSASGNEQFF.

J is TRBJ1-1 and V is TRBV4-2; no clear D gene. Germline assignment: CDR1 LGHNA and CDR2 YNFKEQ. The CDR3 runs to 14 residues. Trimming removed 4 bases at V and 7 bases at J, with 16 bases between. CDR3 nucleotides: TGTGCCAGCAGCCTTCGGGTCGGAACGAATGAAGCTTTCTTT. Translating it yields CASSLRVGTNEAFF.